Detailed here is one TCR beta chain. Its antigen has not been determined. No much larger clonotype is one base removed from it; base qualities were not supplied. The data stem from a study of vaccination and CD4 T cells after COVID-19 (dated by TCRdb to 2022 to 2024). A note on the overall study: Every convalescent patient had a positive nasal swab PCR test for SARS-CoV-2, with mild disease in 9 or 10 patients and severe disease in one. The convalescent cohort comprised six males and four females, including two Hispanic individuals, seven Caucasians, two Asians and one multiracial person. Each participant got two doses of either the Pfizer-BioNTech BNT162b2 vaccine (n=8) or the Moderna mRNA-1273 vaccine (n=2). Post-COVID blood samples from convalescent patients were collected a median of around 110 days after diagnosis, with a range of 35 to 161 days. The time from the second vaccine dose to post-vaccine blood sampling had a median of 72 days and ranged from 14 to 241 days. Three convalescent patients were sampled both early after vaccination (day 14) and late after vaccination (days 161 to 241). Overlapping spike peptide pools from SARS-CoV-2 and from the common cold coronaviruses HCoV-NL63, HCoV-OC43 and HCoV-229E were used as culture stimuli. Control cultures used a CEFX viral epitope pool as positive control, an HIV-1 Nef peptide pool as negative control, or no peptide. The spike-specific CD4+ TCR repertoire was compared before and after mRNA vaccination in under 11 COVID-19 convalescent patients and a handful of infection-naive healthy vaccine recipients.

Paper-wide results and their limitations: The median count of SARS-CoV-2-reactive clonotypes went up from 20 to 25 after infection to a few dozen after vaccination, although the change was not significant. The study included relatively few convalescent patients and did not analyze early timepoints after natural infection. Of the vaccine-specific clones found in convalescent patients, nearly all (304 of 307) were mono-reactive for SARS-CoV-2 spike instead of being cross-reactive with common cold coronaviruses. Among the post-vaccine SARS-CoV-2-reactive clones in convalescent patients, a median approximately 90% showed up only after vaccination, which suggests vaccine-specific priming.

What the time point label conveys for this sample: late sampling 161 to 241 days after vaccination in a few convalescent patients. This specimen's treatment or condition label, per the study, means: approximately 11-day PBMC culture with coronavirus spike peptide pools or control peptides (ViraFEST assay). To expand antigen-specific T cells with peptide pools and then pick out the expanded clonotypes through TCR sequencing, the study relied on the ViraFEST assay. The convalescent patients' positive SARS-CoV-2 PCR tests fell between March and December 2020, which was before the Alpha, Beta and Delta variants emerged in the United States. Each well held millions of PBMCs cultured in IMDM containing about 5% human AB serum and around 9.2 IU/ml IL-2, with about 9.4 ug/ml peptide pools added. Half of the culture medium was replaced with fresh IL-2-containing medium on days 3 and 7. CD4+ T cells were isolated after roughly nine days of culture through negative selection using the EasySep CD4+ T cell isolation kit. PBMCs were separated from whole blood using Ficoll-Paque Plus gradient centrifugation and then either used fresh or cryopreserved at -140C. Each culture condition was generally run in triplicate wells.

Receptor amplification or capture employed PCR. DNA from cultured CD4+ T cells underwent TCR sequencing with the Oncomine TCR Beta short-read assay at the Johns Hopkins FTIC core. The QIAamp micro DNA kit was used to extract genomic DNA from the cultured CD4+ T cells. Oncomine TCR Beta libraries from cultured CD4+ T cells were pooled with unique dual indexes and sequenced on an Illumina iSeq 100. As for the original processing: Non-productive sequences were removed, and CDR3s that did not start with C, did not end with F or W, or were shorter than 7 amino acids were discarded. Antigen-specific clonotypes were identified using the MANAFEST web application through comparison of peptide-stimulated wells with reference and other culture wells. For a clone to be called positive, the clone needed an FDR below 0.05, an odds ratio above 5, and a productive frequency above 0.1% in at least two of three replicate wells. Clonotypes that were significantly expanded in both SARS-CoV-2 spike wells and at least one common cold coronavirus spike condition were defined as cross-reactive. Using R version 3.6.1, CDR3 homology was evaluated through Levenshtein distances (stringdist) along with unrooted phylogenetic trees (ape). The public reads were reprocessed in TCRdb via fastp at Q25 and MiXCR, keeping in-frame beta chains. One record per CDR3 amino acid sequence lists the most common genes and DNA. The V and J calls were determined by TCRdb, not by the authors. Present in this sample are approximately 22,000 distinct CDR3 sequences, roughly 40% of which were seen just once. The biggest ten clones account for roughly a tenth of the sample.

This receptor was identified in a human donor who had recovered from COVID-19. Sequenced here: CD4+ T cells from blood, cultured in vitro, sampled about 7 months after SARS-CoV-2 vaccination.

At the DNA level, the sequence is TGTGCCAGCAGTGAGGACAGCCCCTGGGGAGCTTTCTTT. It translates to CASSEDSPWGAFF. Recombination linked TRBV6-1 to TRBJ1-1; D gene: possibly TRBD1, on 6 matching bases. V gives up 3 bases and J gives up 10 bases, and the segment between their germline ends measures 15 bases. From a lookup of the germline V gene, CDR1 and CDR2 are MNHNS and SASEGT. From its cysteine to its phenylalanine, the CDR3 spans 13 amino acids. The retained sequence is limited to the CDR3, 39 bases, with the frame set at the first base.